The rows below give T cell receptor beta chains drawn from one sample of a study of OX40 agonist ivuxolimab in advanced cancers. Clones were sequenced by immunoSEQ multiplex PCR, and TCRdb holds only the in-frame ones, with some missing. The sample has roughly 28,000 clones, about 79% seen once. Sequences were derived from CD4+ or CD8+ T cells sorted from blood, sampled in a trial of the OX40 agonist ivuxolimab. All receptors derive from an adult with an advanced solid tumor such as melanoma, head and neck, liver or kidney cancer. Both conserved end residues are part of each CDR3. Fields, in order: V gene, J gene, CDR3 protein.

v_call: TRBV19
j_call: TRBJ1-2
cdr3_aa: CASSIVHPGTSFLSNYGHTF

v_call: TRBV19
j_call: TRBJ1-4
cdr3_aa: CASSISREKLFF

v_call: TRBV7-9
j_call: TRBJ1-6
cdr3_aa: CASSLATGPNSPLHF

v_call: TRBV7-6
j_call: TRBJ2-3
cdr3_aa: CASSLYGDTDTQYF

v_call: TRBV6-1
j_call: TRBJ1-2
cdr3_aa: CASSALLTAGFYGYTF

v_call: TRBV6-1
j_call: TRBJ1-6
cdr3_aa: CASSDGTAHSPLHF

v_call: TRBV27
j_call: TRBJ1-1
cdr3_aa: CASFRPQGIKTEAFF

v_call: TRBV7-8
j_call: TRBJ1-1
cdr3_aa: CASSFPPGGFGDTEAFF

v_call: TRBV27
j_call: TRBJ1-6
cdr3_aa: CASSSWTGGIHNSPLHF

v_call: TRBV5-6
j_call: TRBJ2-3
cdr3_aa: CASSSLLAGGPTDTQYF

v_call: TRBV19
j_call: TRBJ1-3
cdr3_aa: CASSTSGNTIYF

v_call: TRBV7-8
j_call: TRBJ1-2
cdr3_aa: CASSFDSGGGYGYTF

v_call: TRBV18
j_call: TRBJ1-2
cdr3_aa: CASSPDRNNYGYTF

v_call: TRBV6-5
j_call: TRBJ1-2
cdr3_aa: CASSYVGDGYTF

v_call: TRBV6-6
j_call: TRBJ1-6
cdr3_aa: CASSYQAGNSPLHF

v_call: TRBV5-1
j_call: TRBJ2-3
cdr3_aa: CASSLAGDNTDTQYF